This TCR beta chain was captured in a study of identical twins. MiXCR, applied by TCRdb to the 5' RACE reads, yields one record per CDR3 protein. The table includes approximately 190,000 distinct CDR3 sequences, around a sixth detected once. This clonotype has more than one count but fewer than ten. Looked up from germline, CDR1 is DFQATT and CDR2 is SNEGSKA (reference sequence). Trimming shortened V by 3 bases and J by 11 bases, and 11 bases separated the two germline ends. The CDR3 runs to 12 residues. These sequences were also reported in another study, on T cells expressing NK-cell markers.

The chain carries TRBV20-1 and TRBJ2-6; no firm D call. What was sequenced was CD8+ T cells sorted from blood. The receptor was derived from a woman between 18 and 29 years old in good health. Here the CDR3 reads CSARAQKDVLTF. The CDR3 DNA is TGCAGTGCTAGGGCTCAGAAGGACGTCCTGACTTTC.